The T cell receptor beta chain under discussion was sequenced for a study of Ad26.COV2.S vaccination and SARS-CoV-2 variants. Only in-frame clones appear in the TCRdb table, and some are missing; sequencing was by immunoSEQ multiplex PCR. The sample records about 330,000 clones, almost 90% being singletons. V lost 4 bases and J lost 2, with 9 bases in between. In germline, CDR1 is LGHDT, CDR2 YNNKEL (reference sequence). The length of the CDR3 is 13 residues. Treatment: 15 to 20 received Ad26.COV2.S at low or high dose, single or two shots; about 5 received placebo; per-sample allocation not given. Sampling took place 63 days after the first vaccine or placebo injection.

The sequencing here drew on peripheral blood, taken in a trial of Ad26.COV2.S vaccine versus placebo. This chain joins TRBV3-1 (or the pseudogene TRBV3-2) and TRBJ2-7; no firm D call. The origin of this receptor is a person aged 18-65 years who received the Ad26.COV2.S COVID-19 vaccine or a placebo. The CDR3 loop reads CASSRGRAYEQYF. CDR3 sequence (DNA): TGTGCCAGCAGCCGGGGAAGGGCCTACGAGCAGTACTTC.